These T cell receptor beta chains were read from a single sample in a study of blood T cell repertoires in COVID-19. Libraries were prepared by immunoSEQ multiplex PCR; TCRdb keeps only in-frame clonotypes and omits some of them. Counted here are about 250,000 clones, 80% to 85% occurring once; the ten biggest clones make up approximately 14%. The sample was peripheral blood. The source of these receptors is a person between 65 and 79 years old with COVID-19, enrolled during active disease. Each CDR3 is given with its conserved first and last residue. A D gene is named only where the DNA matches it firmly. Clone size is stated in some rows and not others, as once, few, many or a class when expanded.

j_gene | abundance | v_gene | len | d_gene | CDR3nt | CDR3aa
TRBJ1-1 | once | TRBV9 | 15 | - | TGTGCCAGCAGCCCCCCGCGGGGCCGTGCCACTGAAGCTTTCTTT | CASSPPRGRATEAFF
TRBJ2-1 | - | TRBV7-3 | 14 | - | TGTGCCAGCAGCCCAGACAGGTCTTCTGGAGAGCAGTTCTTC | CASSPDRSSGEQFF
TRBJ1-1 | - | TRBV12-3/TRBV12-4 | 11 | - | TGTGCCAGCAGTTCGGGGACTAGAGCTTTCTTT | CASSSGTRAFF
TRBJ1-4 | - | TRBV29-1 | 16 | TRBD1 | TGCAGCGTCACCGGGACAGGGGGGGCAACTAATGAAAAACTGTTTTTT | CSVTGTGGATNEKLFF
TRBJ1-1 | - | TRBV6-6 | 14 | - | TGTGCCAGCAGTTACGGCGGTGGGAACACTGAAGCTTTCTTT | CASSYGGGNTEAFF
TRBJ1-4 | - | TRBV3-1/TRBV3-2 | 16 | - | TGTGCCAGCAGCCAAGTCCACCTTACGGGGGGTGAAAAACTGTTTTTT | CASSQVHLTGGEKLFF
TRBJ1-5 | - | TRBV6-5 | 14 | TRBD1 | TGTGCCAGCGGGACTGGGACAGCATATCAGCCCCAGCATTTT | CASGTGTAYQPQHF
TRBJ2-3 | - | TRBV9 | 15 | TRBD2 | TGTGCCAGCAGCGTAGCGGGGGGGAGCACAGATACGCAGTATTTT | CASSVAGGSTDTQYF
TRBJ1-5 | - | TRBV2 | 15 | TRBD1 | TGTGCCAGCAGGGACAGGGGGGGGCCCAATCAGCCCCAGCATTTT | CASRDRGGPNQPQHF
TRBJ2-7 | - | TRBV5-6 | 16 | TRBD1 | TGTGCCAGCAGTCAACTCGGGACAGGCCGCTCGGGCGAGCAGTACTTC | CASSQLGTGRSGEQYF
TRBJ2-3 | - | TRBV2 | 17 | TRBD2 | TGTGCCAGCAGTCGGGACTTAGCGGGGGGGGGCACAGATACGCAGTATTTT | CASSRDLAGGGTDTQYF
TRBJ2-4 | - | TRBV19 | 13 | - | TGTGCCAGTTTTCAGAGAACAGAAAACATTCAGTACTTC | CASFQRTENIQYF
TRBJ1-6 | - | TRBV6-5 | 15 | TRBD1 | TGTGCCAGCAGTAAACAGGGGTCTCGTAATTCACCCCTCCACTTT | CASSKQGSRNSPLHF
TRBJ2-2 | - | TRBV2 | 14 | - | TGTGCCAGCAACCAGGGAGGGGGATACGGGGAGCTGTTTTTT | CASNQGGGYGELFF
TRBJ2-3 | - | TRBV5-1 | 16 | - | TGCGCCAGCAGCTTGGAAGGGAGAAGAGGCGCAGATACGCAGTATTTT | CASSLEGRRGADTQYF
TRBJ1-1 | - | TRBV7-2 | 13 | - | TGTGCCAGCAGCTCGTACAGGGCCACTGAAGCTTTCTTT | CASSSYRATEAFF
TRBJ2-3 | - | TRBV19 | 16 | TRBD1 | TGTGCCAGTAGTATAGATCGGGACAGGGGCGCAGATACGCAGTATTTT | CASSIDRDRGADTQYF
TRBJ2-7 | - | TRBV10-3 | 12 | - | TGTGCCTCTAGCGAGACAGGGCTTGAGCAGTACTTC | CASSETGLEQYF
TRBJ1-2 | - | TRBV12-3/TRBV12-4 | 12 | - | TGTGCCAGCAGTAGCTCCACGGGATCCTACACCTTC | CASSSSTGSYTF
TRBJ1-2 | - | TRBV19 | 12 | - | TGTGCCAGTACGCGCACTTCCTATGGCTACACCTTC | CASTRTSYGYTF
TRBJ1-1 | once | TRBV29-1 | 12 | - | TGCAGCGTTGATGGGAGCGACACTGAAGCTTTCTTT | CSVDGSDTEAFF
TRBJ1-1 | once | TRBV19 | 14 | - | TGTGCCAGTAGGAGGACAGCCAAGAACACTGAAGCTTTCTTT | CASRRTAKNTEAFF
TRBJ1-1 | - | TRBV10-3 | 16 | - | TGTGCCCTCCGGGGCAGGGGAGAACTTATGAACACTGAAGCTTTCTTT | CALRGRGELMNTEAFF
TRBJ2-1 | - | TRBV7-2 | 12 | - | TGTGCCAGCAGCGAGACAATATATGAGCAGTTCTTC | CASSETIYEQFF
TRBJ2-1 | - | TRBV5-1 | 17 | TRBD2 | TGCGCCAGCAGCCCCGGGACTAGCGGAGGCTCCTACAATGAGCAGTTCTTC | CASSPGTSGGSYNEQFF
TRBJ1-1 | - | TRBV11-2 | 15 | TRBD1 | TGTGCCAGCAGCCCCAGAGGGACAGGGGGTGTTAGGGCTTTCTTT | CASSPRGTGGVRAFF
TRBJ1-3 | - | TRBV2 | 15 | TRBD1 | TGTGCCAGCAGAACCGACAGGGGGTTTGGAAACACCATATATTTT | CASRTDRGFGNTIYF
TRBJ2-5 | - | TRBV6-5 | 15 | - | TGTGCCAGCAGTTATCTGACTAGACGGGCCGAGACCCAGTACTTC | CASSYLTRRAETQYF
TRBJ2-1 | - | TRBV7-3 | 15 | TRBD2 | TGTGCCAGCAGCTCCTCGACTAGCGGCTACAATGAGCAGTTCTTC | CASSSSTSGYNEQFF
TRBJ2-1 | - | TRBV18 | 14 | TRBD2 | TGTGCCAGCTCACTTGTCCTAGCGGGGAGTGAGCAGTTCTTC | CASSLVLAGSEQFF
TRBJ2-7 | - | TRBV5-6 | 12 | - | TGTGCCAGCAGCCCACCCAGAGGCGAGCAGTACTTC | CASSPPRGEQYF
TRBJ2-5 | - | TRBV18 | 13 | - | TGTGCCAGCCGACGGACAGAACAAGAGACCCAGTACTTC | CASRRTEQETQYF
TRBJ2-2 | - | TRBV6-2/TRBV6-3 | 18 | TRBD2 | TGTGCCAGCAGTAACCCGGCAGCGGGACCCACGAACACCGGGGAGCTGTTTTTT | CASSNPAAGPTNTGELFF
TRBJ2-3 | - | TRBV5-1 | 16 | TRBD2 | TGCGCCAGCAGCTTAACTAGCGGGAGGGTCACAGATACGCAGTATTTT | CASSLTSGRVTDTQYF
TRBJ2-7 | - | TRBV7-2 | 13 | - | TGTGCCAGCACGGTCCTAAGCTCCTACGAGCAGTACTTC | CASTVLSSYEQYF
TRBJ2-5 | - | TRBV6-5 | 14 | - | TGTGCCAGCAGTTCCTCACCGGGTGCGGAGACCCAGTACTTC | CASSSSPGAETQYF
TRBJ2-5 | - | TRBV5-1 | 13 | - | TGCGCCAGCAGCTGGAAGGGGTCCGAGACCCAGTACTTC | CASSWKGSETQYF
TRBJ1-5 | - | TRBV6-1 | 15 | - | TGTGCCAGCAGTGAAACGGGGTATAGCAATCAGCCCCAGCATTTT | CASSETGYSNQPQHF
TRBJ1-6 | - | TRBV28 | 16 | TRBD1 | TGTGCCAGTCTTCGACCGCTGACAGGGGGCAATTCACCCCTCCACTTT | CASLRPLTGGNSPLHF
TRBJ2-5 | - | TRBV5-3 | 18 | TRBD1 | TGTGCCAGAAGCTATCGGACAGGGCGTGGGATTGGGAAGGGGACCCAGTACTTC | CARSYRTGRGIGKGTQYF
TRBJ1-1 | - | TRBV6-5 | 12 | - | TGTGCCAGCAGCCCGAGTGGGAGCGGAGGCTTCTTT | CASSPSGSGGFF
TRBJ1-6 | once | TRBV25-1 | 15 | - | TGTGCCAGCAGTTTAGGGAGCTCCTATAATTCACCCCTCCACTTT | CASSLGSSYNSPLHF
TRBJ1-5 | - | TRBV5-5 | 16 | TRBD1 | TGTGCCAGCAGCTTCGAGACAGGGCGGCGCAATCAGCCCCAGCATTTT | CASSFETGRRNQPQHF
TRBJ2-7 | - | TRBV9 | 15 | TRBD1 | TGTGCCAGCAGCGTATATCGGGACAGGTTCTACGAGCAGTACTTC | CASSVYRDRFYEQYF
TRBJ2-3 | - | TRBV6-6 | 14 | TRBD2 | TGTGCCAGCTCTCCCTTAGCGGGAGTCGGTACGCAGTATTTT | CASSPLAGVGTQYF
TRBJ2-7 | - | TRBV4-1 | 17 | TRBD2 | TGCGCCAGCAGCCAAGATTTTCTGGTTGGCGGGAGAGTCGGGCAGTACTTC | CASSQDFLVGGRVGQYF
TRBJ2-5 | - | TRBV19 | 18 | - | TGTGCCAGTAGTATAGATCGGGTGGGACTCAACACTTTAGCGACCCAGTACTTC | CASSIDRVGLNTLATQYF
TRBJ1-1 | - | TRBV7-2 | 18 | TRBD1 | TGTGCCAGCAGCTTACAGGGGACAGGGGGCGCTTGGAACACTGAAGCTTTCTTT | CASSLQGTGGAWNTEAFF
TRBJ2-5 | - | TRBV6-2/TRBV6-3 | 15 | - | TGTGCCAGCAGTTACTCAGGAGGGGGCCCAGAGACCCAGTACTTC | CASSYSGGGPETQYF
TRBJ1-1 | - | TRBV7-9 | 12 | - | TGTGCCAGCAGCCGCGGGACGGCCGAAGCTTTCTTT | CASSRGTAEAFF
TRBJ2-3 | once | TRBV6-2/TRBV6-3 | 15 | TRBD2 | TGTGCCAGCAGACCTAGCGGGAGTAGGGCAGATACGCAGTATTTT | CASRPSGSRADTQYF
TRBJ2-3 | - | TRBV5-6 | 13 | - | TGTGCCAGCAGCTTGGGGGCCGCAGATACGCAGTATTTT | CASSLGAADTQYF
TRBJ2-5 | - | TRBV7-2 | 15 | TRBD2 | TGTGCCAGCAGCACACGAGCGGGATCGGCAGAGACCCAGTACTTC | CASSTRAGSAETQYF
TRBJ2-7 | - | TRBV12-3/TRBV12-4 | 13 | - | TGTGCCAGCAGTTTCGCAGGGACAAGCGAGCAGTACTTC | CASSFAGTSEQYF
TRBJ2-7 | once | TRBV11-2 | 14 | TRBD2 | TGTGCCAGCAGCCCACCGGGAGGCGGCAACGAGCAGTACTTC | CASSPPGGGNEQYF
TRBJ1-6 | - | TRBV5-8 | 15 | TRBD1 | TGTGCCAGCAGCTTGAGGTCTGGACAGGGAACACCCCTCCACTTT | CASSLRSGQGTPLHF